A selection of T cell receptor beta chains follows, all from one sample in a study of T-cell reconstitution after alpha-beta-depleted transplantation in children. Each CDR3 protein gets one entry after TCRdb re-called the PCR reads with MiXCR. The sample shows roughly 790,000 distinct CDR3 sequences, about 15% of them seen only once. The sequenced sample was PBMCs, mostly from graft donor cells, obtained 360 days after TCRalphabeta/CD19-depleted stem cell transplant. All receptors derive from a male patient younger than 18 who had a stem cell transplant for acute lymphoblastic leukemia, so the T cells may come from the graft donor. CDR3s include the opening cysteine and the closing phenylalanine or tryptophan. D genes are given only for firm matches. The size field is filled for only some rows; it gives once, few, many or a size class.

.	.	TRBV10-2	14	TRBJ2-5	TGCGCCAGCAGTGAGTCTATGGGTAGAGAGACCCAGTACTTC	CASSESMGRETQYF
TRBD1	many	TRBV13	14	TRBJ2-5	TGTGCCAGCAGCCCGGGGACAGGCCTCGAGACCCAGTACTTC	CASSPGTGLETQYF
.	few	TRBV5-1	15	TRBJ1-1	TGCGCCAGCAGCTCGGGGATATCACGGAACACTGAAGCTTTCTTT	CASSSGISRNTEAFF
TRBD1	.	TRBV19	16	TRBJ2-3	TGTGCCAGTATTCCCGGTCGGGACAGGGTCTCAGATACGCAGTATTTT	CASIPGRDRVSDTQYF
.	few	TRBV18	12	TRBJ2-5	TGTGCCAGCTCACCCACGTTGGAGACCCAGTACTTC	CASSPTLETQYF
TRBD1	.	TRBV29-1	15	TRBJ1-1	TGCAGCGTTGCGGACAGGGGAGGGATCCACACTGAAGCTTTCTTT	CSVADRGGIHTEAFF
.	few	TRBV12-3/TRBV12-4	15	TRBJ1-6	TGTGCCAGCAGTTTCAGTAGGGGCAGGGGTTCACCCCTCCACTTT	CASSFSRGRGSPLHF
.	.	TRBV13	16	TRBJ2-4	TGTGCCAGCAGCTTAGTGGGAGCGGGTAAAAAAAACATTCAGTACTTC	CASSLVGAGKKNIQYF
.	few	TRBV5-1	13	TRBJ2-1	TGCGCCAGCAGCTTTTCCCGGGGCAATGAGCAGTTCTTC	CASSFSRGNEQFF
.	many	TRBV10-3	15	TRBJ1-2	TGTGCCATCAGTGATGAAGGGGCCCATAACTATGGCTACACCTTC	CAISDEGAHNYGYTF
TRBD2	.	TRBV20-1	14	TRBJ2-3	TGCAGTGCTGCGGGACTAGCGGGAGGTGATACGCAGTATTTT	CSAAGLAGGDTQYF
.	.	TRBV7-9	15	TRBJ2-7	TGTGCCAGCAGCTCCGGGACACTTGGCCACCTGGAGCAGTACTTC	CASSSGTLGHLEQYF
TRBD1	many	TRBV7-3	13	TRBJ2-1	TGTGCCAGCGGGGACAGGGTTCAGGATGAGCAGTTCTTC	CASGDRVQDEQFF